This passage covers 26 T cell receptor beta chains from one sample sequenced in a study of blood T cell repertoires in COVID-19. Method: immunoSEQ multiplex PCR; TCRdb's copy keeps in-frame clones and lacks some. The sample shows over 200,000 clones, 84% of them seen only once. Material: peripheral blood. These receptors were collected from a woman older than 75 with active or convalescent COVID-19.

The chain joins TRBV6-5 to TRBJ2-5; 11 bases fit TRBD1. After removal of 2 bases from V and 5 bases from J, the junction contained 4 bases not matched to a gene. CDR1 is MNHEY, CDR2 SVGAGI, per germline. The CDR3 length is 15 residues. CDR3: CASSYGTGGQETQYF. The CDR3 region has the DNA TGTGCCAGCAGTTACGGGACAGGGGGTCAGGAGACCCAGTACTTC.

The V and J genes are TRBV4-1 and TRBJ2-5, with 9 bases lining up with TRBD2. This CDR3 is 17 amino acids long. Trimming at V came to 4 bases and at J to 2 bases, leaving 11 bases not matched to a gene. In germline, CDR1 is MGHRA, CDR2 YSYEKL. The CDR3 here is CASSLGGVAGEQETQYF. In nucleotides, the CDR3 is TGCGCCAGCAGCCTCGGCGGGGTAGCGGGGGAACAAGAGACCCAGTACTTC.

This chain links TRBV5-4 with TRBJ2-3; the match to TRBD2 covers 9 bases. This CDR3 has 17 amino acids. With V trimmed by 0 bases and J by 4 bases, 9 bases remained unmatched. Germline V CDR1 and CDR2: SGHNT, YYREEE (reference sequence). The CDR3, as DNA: TGTGCCAGCAGCTTGGCCGGGCTAGCGGGAACGGCAGATACGCAGTATTTT. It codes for CASSLAGLAGTADTQYF.

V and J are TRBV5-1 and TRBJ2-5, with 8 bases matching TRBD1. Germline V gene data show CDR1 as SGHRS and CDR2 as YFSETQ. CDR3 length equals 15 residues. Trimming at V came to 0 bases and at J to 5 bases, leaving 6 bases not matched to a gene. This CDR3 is CASSLGTGGPETQYF. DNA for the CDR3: TGCGCCAGCAGCTTGGGTACAGGGGGGCCGGAGACCCAGTACTTC.

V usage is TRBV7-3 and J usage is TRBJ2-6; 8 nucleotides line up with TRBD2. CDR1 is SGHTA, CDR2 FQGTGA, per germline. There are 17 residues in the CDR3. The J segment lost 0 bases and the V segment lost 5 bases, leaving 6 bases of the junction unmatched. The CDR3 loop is CASSPAGTSSGANVLTF. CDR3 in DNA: TGTGCCAGCAGCCCCGCCGGGACTAGCTCTGGGGCCAACGTCCTGACTTTC. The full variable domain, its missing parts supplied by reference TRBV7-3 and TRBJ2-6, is GAGVSQTPSNKVTEKGKYVELRCDPISGHTALYWYRQSLGQGPEFLIYFQGTGAADDSGLPNDRFFAVRPEGSVSTLKIQRTERGDSAVYLCASSPAGTSSGANVLTFGAGSRLTVL.

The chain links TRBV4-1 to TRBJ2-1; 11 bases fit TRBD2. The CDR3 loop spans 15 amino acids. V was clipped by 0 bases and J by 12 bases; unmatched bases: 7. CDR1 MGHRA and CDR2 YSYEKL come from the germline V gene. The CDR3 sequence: CASSQERTSGRMQFF. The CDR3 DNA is TGCGCCAGCAGCCAAGAGCGAACTAGCGGGAGAATGCAGTTCTTC.

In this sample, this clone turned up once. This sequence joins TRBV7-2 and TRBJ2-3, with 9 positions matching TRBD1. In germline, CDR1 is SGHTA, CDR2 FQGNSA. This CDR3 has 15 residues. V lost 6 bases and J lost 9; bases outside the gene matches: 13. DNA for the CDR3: TGTGCCAGCAGTCCGCCGGGACAGGGAATGAGGACGCAGTATTTT. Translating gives CASSPPGQGMRTQYF.

Here the CDR3 DNA reads TGTGCCATCAGTGATGTAGCGGGGTACGAGCAGTACTTC. This translates into CAISDVAGYEQYF. This chain connects TRBV10-3 to TRBJ2-7; 8 bases are shared with TRBD2. This CDR3 contains 13 residues. Germline CDR1 and CDR2: ENHRY and SYGVKD. Unmatched junction bases numbered 2, after V lost 3 bases and J lost 4 bases.

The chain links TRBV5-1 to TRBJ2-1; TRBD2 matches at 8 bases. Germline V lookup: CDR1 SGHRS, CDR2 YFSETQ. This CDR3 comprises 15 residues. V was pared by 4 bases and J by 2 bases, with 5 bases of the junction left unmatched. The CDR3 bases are TGCGCCAGCAGCAAGGACGGGGGGGCCTACAATGAGCAGTTCTTC. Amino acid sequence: CASSKDGGAYNEQFF.

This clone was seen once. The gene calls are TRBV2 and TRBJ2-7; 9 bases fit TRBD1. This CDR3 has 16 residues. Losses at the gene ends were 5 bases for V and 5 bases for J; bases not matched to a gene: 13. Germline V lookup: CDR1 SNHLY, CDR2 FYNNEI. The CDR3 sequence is CASSFFPGQGSHEQYF. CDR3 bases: TGTGCCAGCAGTTTCTTTCCGGGACAGGGTAGTCACGAGCAGTACTTC.

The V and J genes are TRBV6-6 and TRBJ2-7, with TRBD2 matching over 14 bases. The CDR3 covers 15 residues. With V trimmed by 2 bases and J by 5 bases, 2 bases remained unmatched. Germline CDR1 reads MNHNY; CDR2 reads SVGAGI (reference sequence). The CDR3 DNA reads TGTGCCAGCAGTTACCCGACTAGCGGGGGGGACGAGCAGTACTTC. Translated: CASSYPTSGGDEQYF.

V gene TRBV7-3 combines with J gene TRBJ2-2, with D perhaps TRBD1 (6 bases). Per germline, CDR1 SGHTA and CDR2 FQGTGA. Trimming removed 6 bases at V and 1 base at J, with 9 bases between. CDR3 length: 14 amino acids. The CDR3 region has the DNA TGTGCCAGCAGAAAACAGGGGAACACCGGGGAGCTGTTTTTT. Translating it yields CASRKQGNTGELFF.

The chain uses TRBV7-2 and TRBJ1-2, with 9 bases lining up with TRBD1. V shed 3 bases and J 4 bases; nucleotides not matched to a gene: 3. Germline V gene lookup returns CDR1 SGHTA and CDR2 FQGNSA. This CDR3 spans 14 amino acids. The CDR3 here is CASSLNRGLYGYTF. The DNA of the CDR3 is TGTGCCAGCAGCTTGAACAGGGGGCTCTATGGCTACACCTTC.

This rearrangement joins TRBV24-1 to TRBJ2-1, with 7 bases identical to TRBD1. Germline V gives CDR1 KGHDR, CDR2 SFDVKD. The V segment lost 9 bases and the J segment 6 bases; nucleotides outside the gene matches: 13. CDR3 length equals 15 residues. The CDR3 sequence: CATATGTVGGNEQFF. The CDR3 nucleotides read TGTGCCACCGCGACCGGGACAGTAGGAGGCAATGAGCAGTTCTTC.

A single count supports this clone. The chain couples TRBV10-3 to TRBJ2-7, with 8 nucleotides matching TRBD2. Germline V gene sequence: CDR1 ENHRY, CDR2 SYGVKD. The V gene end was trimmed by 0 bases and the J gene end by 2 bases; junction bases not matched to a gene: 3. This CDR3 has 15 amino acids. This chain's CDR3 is CAISESGGGTYEQYF. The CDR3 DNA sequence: TGTGCCATCAGTGAGTCGGGCGGGGGGACCTACGAGCAGTACTTC.

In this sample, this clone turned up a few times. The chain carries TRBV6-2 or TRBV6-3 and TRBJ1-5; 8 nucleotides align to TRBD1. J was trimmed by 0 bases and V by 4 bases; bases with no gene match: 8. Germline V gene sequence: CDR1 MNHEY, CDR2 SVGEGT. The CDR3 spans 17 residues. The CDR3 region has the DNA TGTGCCAGCAGTTCCTTTTCGACAGGGGTTAGCAATCAGCCCCAGCATTTT. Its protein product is CASSSFSTGVSNQPQHF.

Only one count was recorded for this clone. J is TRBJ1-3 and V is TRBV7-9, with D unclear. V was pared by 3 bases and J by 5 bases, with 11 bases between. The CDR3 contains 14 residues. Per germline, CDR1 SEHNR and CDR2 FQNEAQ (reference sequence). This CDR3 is CASSLSSFRNTIYF. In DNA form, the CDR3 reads TGTGCCAGCAGCTTGAGTAGTTTTAGAAACACCATATATTTT.

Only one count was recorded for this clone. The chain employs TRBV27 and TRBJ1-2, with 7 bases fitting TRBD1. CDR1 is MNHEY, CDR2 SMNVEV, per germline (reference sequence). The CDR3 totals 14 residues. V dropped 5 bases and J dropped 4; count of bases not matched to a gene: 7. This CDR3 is CASSRDRVSYGYTF. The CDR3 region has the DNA TGTGCCAGCAGTAGGGACAGAGTTTCCTATGGCTACACCTTC.

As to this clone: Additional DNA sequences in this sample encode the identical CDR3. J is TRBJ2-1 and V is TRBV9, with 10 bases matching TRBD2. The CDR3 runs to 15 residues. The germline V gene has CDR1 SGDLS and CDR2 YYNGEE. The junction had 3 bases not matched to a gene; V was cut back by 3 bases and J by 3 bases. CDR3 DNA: TGTGCCAGCAGCGCTAGCGGGAGTAGCTACAATGAGCAGTTCTTC. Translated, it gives CASSASGSSYNEQFF.

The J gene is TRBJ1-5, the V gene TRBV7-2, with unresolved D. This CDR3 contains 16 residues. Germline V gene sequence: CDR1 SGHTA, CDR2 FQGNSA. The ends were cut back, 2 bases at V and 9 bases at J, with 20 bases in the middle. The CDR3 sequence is CASSLYGGGVFRPQHF. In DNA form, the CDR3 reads TGTGCCAGCAGCTTATACGGCGGCGGTGTGTTTCGGCCCCAGCATTTT. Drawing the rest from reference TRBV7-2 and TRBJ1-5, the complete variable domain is GAGVSQSPSNKVTEKGKDVELRCDPISGHTALYWYRQSLGQGLEFLIYFQGNSAPDKSGLPSDRFSAERTGGSVSTLTIQRTQQEDSAVYLCASSLYGGGVFRPQHFGDGTRLSIL.

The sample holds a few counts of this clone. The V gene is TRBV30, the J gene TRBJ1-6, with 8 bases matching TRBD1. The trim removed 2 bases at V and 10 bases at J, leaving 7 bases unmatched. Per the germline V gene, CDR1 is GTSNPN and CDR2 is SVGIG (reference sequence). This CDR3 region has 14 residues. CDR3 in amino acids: CAWSRTGGGSPLHF. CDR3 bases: TGTGCCTGGAGTCGCACAGGGGGAGGATCACCCCTCCACTTT.

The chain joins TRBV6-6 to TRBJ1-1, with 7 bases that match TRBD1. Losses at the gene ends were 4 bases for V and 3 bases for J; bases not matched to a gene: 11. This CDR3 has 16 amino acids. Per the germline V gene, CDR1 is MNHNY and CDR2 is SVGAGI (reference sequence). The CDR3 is CASSSPFKGAYTEAFF. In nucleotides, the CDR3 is TGTGCCAGCAGTTCTCCCTTCAAGGGGGCCTACACTGAAGCTTTCTTT.

The CDR3, as DNA: TGTGCCAGCAGCCCCGGGTCGTACACAGATACGCAGTATTTT. As protein: CASSPGSYTDTQYF. This rearrangement joins TRBV7-2 to TRBJ2-3; D is uncertain. Trimming shortened V by 5 bases and J by 2 bases, and 11 bases separated the two germline ends. The length of the CDR3 is 14 residues. The germline gives CDR1 SGHTA, CDR2 FQGNSA.

The CDR3 protein is CASSFPTSGSDEQFF. Here the CDR3 DNA reads TGTGCCAGCAGCTTCCCGACTAGCGGGAGCGATGAGCAGTTCTTC. This chain links TRBV7-2 with TRBJ2-1; TRBD2 agrees at 12 bases. CDR1 SGHTA and CDR2 FQGNSA come from the germline V gene. The CDR3 is 15 residues long. The ends lost 3 bases at V and 8 bases at J; junction bases unmatched: 5.

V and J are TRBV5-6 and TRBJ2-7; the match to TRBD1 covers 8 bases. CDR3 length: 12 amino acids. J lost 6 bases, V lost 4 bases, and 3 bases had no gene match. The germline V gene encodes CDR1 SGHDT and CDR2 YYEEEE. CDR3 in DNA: TGTGCCAGCAGCCGGACAGGGTTCGAGCAGTACTTC. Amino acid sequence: CASSRTGFEQYF. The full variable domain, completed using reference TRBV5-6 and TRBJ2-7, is DAGVTQSPTHLIKTRGQQVTLRCSPKSGHDTVSWYQQALGQGPQFIFQYYEEEERQRGNFPDRFSGHQFPNYSSELNVNALLLGDSALYLCASSRTGFEQYFGPGTRLTVT.

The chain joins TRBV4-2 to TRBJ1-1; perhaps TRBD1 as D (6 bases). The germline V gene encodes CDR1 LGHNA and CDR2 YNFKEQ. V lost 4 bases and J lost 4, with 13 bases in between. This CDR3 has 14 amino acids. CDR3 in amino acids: CASSRVDRTTEAFF. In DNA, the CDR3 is TGTGCCAGCAGCCGCGTTGACAGGACCACTGAAGCTTTCTTT.